The 13 T cell receptor beta chains in this list originate from one sample, sequenced in a study of blood T cell repertoires in COVID-19. Profiling relied on immunoSEQ multiplex PCR, and the TCRdb table lists in-frame clones only, not all of them. The sample has some 160,000 clones, 85% to 90% seen once; the top ten hold about 2.1%. The sample taken for sequencing was peripheral blood. The origin of the receptors is a man over 45 who had recovered from COVID-19.

The chain employs TRBV2 and TRBJ1-1; D uncertain. CDR1 and CDR2 from the germline V gene are SNHLY and FYNNEI. Trimming stripped 8 bases from V and 0 bases from J, with 10 bases between. CDR3 length: 13 residues. This CDR3 reads CASLIRVNTEAFF. The CDR3 nucleotides read TGTGCCAGCCTAATTCGGGTGAACACTGAAGCTTTCTTT.

The gene calls are TRBV7-6 and TRBJ2-2, with 12 bases fitting TRBD2. Unmatched junction bases numbered 5, after V lost 6 bases and J lost 6 bases. Per the germline V gene, CDR1 is SGHVS and CDR2 is FNYEAQ. The CDR3 contains 15 residues. In nucleotides, the CDR3 is TGTGCCAGCAGTCCTAGCGGGAGGGCCCCCGGGGAGCTGTTTTTT. Protein sequence: CASSPSGRAPGELFF. The variable domain in full, with the rest retrieved from reference TRBV7-6 and TRBJ2-2, is GAGVSQSPRYKVTKRGQDVALRCDPISGHVSLYWYRQALGQGPEFLTYFNYEAQQDKSGLPNDRFSAERPEGSISTLTIQRTEQRDSAMYRCASSPSGRAPGELFFGEGSRLTVL.

The chain carries TRBV9 and TRBJ2-2; 13 bases are shared with TRBD2. The CDR3 covers 17 residues. Looked up from germline, CDR1 is SGDLS and CDR2 is YYNGEE. The J segment lost 5 bases and the V segment lost 5 bases, leaving 9 bases of the junction unmatched. The CDR3 loop reads CASRGGSTSGRTGELFF. CDR3 bases: TGTGCCAGCAGGGGGGGTTCGACTAGCGGGAGGACCGGGGAGCTGTTTTTT.

This clone has more than one count but fewer than ten. The gene calls are TRBV30 and TRBJ2-2, with D possibly matching TRBD2 (5 bases). Germline V lookup: CDR1 GTSNPN, CDR2 SVGIG (reference sequence). The V end was cut by 4 bases, the J end by 0 bases, with 9 bases between. This CDR3 spans 14 amino acids. In nucleotides, the CDR3 is TGTGCCTGGAAGGGTAGCGCGAACACCGGGGAGCTGTTTTTT. Encoded protein: CAWKGSANTGELFF. Full variable domain (outside the CDR3, taken from reference TRBV30 and TRBJ2-2): SQTIHQWPATLVQPVGSPLSLECTVEGTSNPNLYWYRQAAGRGLQLLFYSVGIGQISSEVPQNLSASRPQDRQFILSSKKLLLSDSGFYLCAWKGSANTGELFFGEGSRLTVL.

J is TRBJ2-7 and V is TRBV7-2; D unclear. The length of the CDR3 is 14 residues. Germline CDR1 is SGHTA and CDR2 is FQGNSA. V gave up 1 base and J gave up 8 bases, with 15 bases separating them. This CDR3 is CASSLDRVMFQQYF. As DNA, the CDR3 is TGTGCCAGCAGCTTAGACCGGGTAATGTTTCAGCAGTACTTC.

This rearrangement joins TRBV19 to TRBJ2-1; TRBD2 matches 11 bases. Germline V gene data show CDR1 as LNHDA and CDR2 as SQIVND (reference sequence). Unmatched junction bases numbered 3, after V lost 5 bases and J lost 0 bases. The CDR3 spans 16 residues. The CDR3 protein is CASSGGTSGSYNEQFF. CDR3 DNA: TGTGCCAGTAGTGGGGGGACTAGCGGCTCCTACAATGAGCAGTTCTTC.

The chain combines TRBV6-1 with TRBJ2-4; D not certain. V was shortened by 5 bases and J by 3 bases, with 11 bases between the two germline ends. Germline CDR1 and CDR2: MNHNS and SASEGT. This CDR3 spans 14 amino acids. CDR3 amino acids: CASSQTENKNIQYF. The CDR3, as DNA: TGTGCCAGCAGTCAAACAGAAAACAAAAACATTCAGTACTTC.

The chain employs TRBV7-9 and TRBJ2-3, with 9 bases lining up with TRBD2. The V segment lost 3 bases and the J segment 5 bases; nucleotides outside the gene matches: 12. The CDR3 length is 17 residues. Looked up from germline, CDR1 is SEHNR and CDR2 is FQNEAQ (reference sequence). CDR3 nucleotides: TGTGCCAGCAGCTTGCGGGGGGGCCAAGTAGGTGGAGATACGCAGTATTTT. Translated, it gives CASSLRGGQVGGDTQYF. Full variable domain (rest looked up from reference TRBV7-9 and TRBJ2-3): DTGVSQNPRHKITKRGQNVTFRCDPISEHNRLYWYRQTLGQGPEFLTYFQNEAQLEKSRLLSDRFSAERPKGSFSTLEIQRTEQGDSAMYLCASSLRGGQVGGDTQYFGPGTRLTVL.

The V gene is TRBV9, the J gene TRBJ2-7; 7 bases agree with TRBD2. The CDR3 is 14 amino acids. From germline, CDR1 is SGDLS and CDR2 YYNGEE. V was clipped by 4 bases and J by 1 base; unmatched bases: 5. The CDR3 DNA follows: TGTGCCAGCAGCCCCCGGGACTATTCCTACGAGCAGTACTTC. It specifies CASSPRDYSYEQYF.

This rearrangement joins TRBV10-1 to TRBJ2-1; 10 nucleotides line up with TRBD2. CDR1 WNHNN and CDR2 SYGVQD come from the germline V gene (reference sequence). CDR3 size: 18 residues. With 5 bases clipped from V and 0 bases from J, the junction kept 10 bases outside the gene matches. CDR3 amino acids: CASSRLSVAGGSYNEQFF. DNA for the CDR3: TGCGCCAGCAGTCGACTATCCGTAGCGGGGGGCTCCTACAATGAGCAGTTCTTC.

This sequence joins TRBV28 and TRBJ2-3; 10 bases fit TRBD1. Germline-derived CDR1 and CDR2 are MDHEN and SYDVKM. The V segment lost 3 bases and the J segment 5 bases; nucleotides outside the gene matches: 8. The CDR3 loop spans 16 amino acids. CDR3 protein: CASSFPRDRGRDTQYF. The CDR3 DNA reads as TGTGCCAGCAGTTTTCCGCGGGACAGGGGAAGAGATACGCAGTATTTT. Full variable domain (outside the CDR3, taken from reference TRBV28 and TRBJ2-3): DVKVTQSSRYLVKRTGEKVFLECVQDMDHENMFWYRQDPGLGLRLIYFSYDVKMKEKGDIPEGYSVSREKKERFSLILESASTNQTSMYLCASSFPRDRGRDTQYFGPGTRLTVL.

The CDR3 loop is CASSYDGGAYEQYF. In DNA, the CDR3 is TGTGCCAGCAGTTACGATGGGGGGGCCTACGAGCAGTACTTC. The chain couples TRBV6-5 to TRBJ2-7, with 7 bases aligning to TRBD2. This CDR3 is built from 14 residues. The V gene's germline CDR1 is MNHEY and CDR2 SVGAGI. Unmatched junction bases numbered 3, after V lost 2 bases and J lost 2 bases.

The rearrangement joins TRBV29-1 to TRBJ1-1; D not resolved. CDR1 and CDR2 (germline): SQVTM, ANQGSEA. V was cut by 0 bases and J by 11 bases, with 13 bases left in between. The CDR3 totals 12 residues. The CDR3 nucleotides read TGCAGCGTTGAAGATGTCGAACATACGGCTTTCTTT. This sequence encodes CSVEDVEHTAFF.